This is a list of T cell receptor beta chains from one sample in a study of response to subunit inactivated influenza vaccine. TCRdb redid the calling of the RT-PCR reads with MiXCR, one entry per CDR3 protein. The sample includes over 750,000 distinct CDR3 sequences, around 20% of them seen just once. This specimen was PBMCs from blood, taken roughly 5 days after vaccination. The receptor set was obtained from a man aged 45-65 years who received an inactivated influenza vaccine. Both conserved end residues are part of each CDR3. Each record gives: J gene, V gene, D gene, clone size, CDR3 DNA, CDR3 protein. D genes are given only for firm matches. Expanded clones get a size class; other rows say once, few or many, or leave the size out.

J: TRBJ2-5; V: TRBV7-2; D: -; size: -; DNA: TGTGCCAGCAGCTTACCCAGGTCGGCCTCCTTCGGTGAGACCCAGTACTTC; CDR3: CASSLPRSASFGETQYF
J: TRBJ2-1; V: TRBV9; D: TRBD1; size: -; DNA: TGTGCCAGCAGCATAGGGACAGGGGGACACAATGAGCAGTTCTTC; CDR3: CASSIGTGGHNEQFF
J: TRBJ1-1; V: TRBV29-1; D: -; size: -; DNA: TGCAGCGTTGATGGTGGGTCCTTTGGGAACACTGAAGCTTTCTTT; CDR3: CSVDGGSFGNTEAFF
J: TRBJ1-2; V: TRBV2; D: -; size: -; DNA: TGTGCCAGCAGTGAAACGGGGTCCGAGTCCGGCTACACCTTC; CDR3: CASSETGSESGYTF
J: TRBJ2-5; V: TRBV10-3; D: -; size: -; DNA: TGTGCCATCAGTGAGACCCGGGACGCCCAAGAGACCCAGTACTTC; CDR3: CAISETRDAQETQYF
J: TRBJ1-2; V: TRBV5-1; D: -; size: few; DNA: TGCGCCAGCAGCCACAGTCCGGGACGGATTTATGGCTACACCTTC; CDR3: CASSHSPGRIYGYTF
J: TRBJ2-7; V: TRBV15; D: -; size: many; DNA: TGTGCCACCTCCAGCAAGAAGACGGACGTCTACGAGCAGTACTTC; CDR3: CATSSKKTDVYEQYF
J: TRBJ1-4; V: TRBV11-2; D: -; size: -; DNA: TGTGCCAGCAGCCGTGCTTCGGTGCCCACCCTCGTAGCAACTAATGAAAAACTGTTTTTT; CDR3: CASSRASVPTLVATNEKLFF
J: TRBJ2-2; V: TRBV5-1; D: TRBD1; size: -; DNA: TGCGCCAGCAGCGTGGGACTCGGGACAGGCAACACCGGGGAGCTGTTTTTT; CDR3: CASSVGLGTGNTGELFF
J: TRBJ2-1; V: TRBV7-9; D: TRBD2; size: -; DNA: TGTGCCAGCAGCGATTTAGCGGGATTGGTAGATGAGCAGTTCTTC; CDR3: CASSDLAGLVDEQFF
J: TRBJ2-3; V: TRBV7-2; D: -; size: -; DNA: TGTGCCAGCAGCTTTATCGATCGCCCCACAGATACGCAGTATTTT; CDR3: CASSFIDRPTDTQYF
J: TRBJ2-1; V: TRBV29-1; D: TRBD2; size: many; DNA: TGCAGCGTACCCGGACTAGCGGGAGTGGGGGAGCAGTTCTTC; CDR3: CSVPGLAGVGEQFF
J: TRBJ2-1; V: TRBV27; D: TRBD2; size: -; DNA: TGTGCCAGCAGTAGACATAGCGGGGGGGCTAATGAGCAGTTCTTC; CDR3: CASSRHSGGANEQFF
J: TRBJ1-5; V: TRBV19; D: -; size: -; DNA: TGTGCCAGTAGTATTTCGGCCAGGGGAAGCAATCAGCCCCAGCATTTT; CDR3: CASSISARGSNQPQHF
J: TRBJ2-3; V: TRBV4-2; D: -; size: few; DNA: TGTGCCAGCAGCCAAAGTGACAGGTTCCCAGATACGCAGTATTTT; CDR3: CASSQSDRFPDTQYF